These T cell receptor beta chains were read from a single sample in a study of PD-1 blockade in classical Hodgkin lymphoma. Some clones are missing from TCRdb's copy, which holds only in-frame ones; the method was immunoSEQ multiplex PCR. The sample lists tens of thousands of clones; around 75% were seen once. The material sequenced was peripheral blood mononuclear cells (PBMCs), taken at baseline. These receptor sequences come from a human donor with classical Hodgkin lymphoma. Both conserved end residues are part of each CDR3. D genes are given only for firm matches. Size is stated for part of the rows, as once, few or many counts, or as a class when the clone is expanded.

v_gene: TRBV7-9; j_gene: TRBJ2-7; d_gene: -; abundance: -; CDR3aa: CASSLADFDEQYF; CDR3nt: TGTGCCAGCAGCCTCGCGGATTTCGACGAGCAGTACTTC
v_gene: TRBV15; j_gene: TRBJ2-3; d_gene: TRBD2; abundance: -; CDR3aa: CATSRPSHPSGRRDTQYF; CDR3nt: TGTGCCACCAGCAGGCCCTCCCACCCTAGCGGGAGACGAGATACGCAGTATTTT
v_gene: TRBV5-1; j_gene: TRBJ2-7; d_gene: -; abundance: -; CDR3aa: CASSLPFDRLDRRYEQYF; CDR3nt: TGCGCCAGCAGCTTGCCCTTTGACCGGCTAGACAGGCGATACGAGCAGTACTTC
v_gene: TRBV19; j_gene: TRBJ2-1; d_gene: TRBD2; abundance: -; CDR3aa: CASSPRGLAGADNEQFF; CDR3nt: TGTGCCAGTAGTCCCCGTGGGCTAGCGGGGGCTGACAATGAGCAGTTCTTC
v_gene: TRBV5-4; j_gene: TRBJ2-7; d_gene: TRBD2; abundance: -; CDR3aa: CASSPLTRRGDYEQYF; CDR3nt: TGTGCCAGCAGCCCACTTACAAGACGGGGGGACTACGAGCAGTACTTC
v_gene: TRBV7-9; j_gene: TRBJ2-3; d_gene: -; abundance: -; CDR3aa: CASSPGAGGQTDTQYF; CDR3nt: TGTGCCAGCAGCCCCGGGGCGGGCGGCCAAACAGATACGCAGTATTTT
v_gene: TRBV6-5; j_gene: TRBJ1-1; d_gene: TRBD1; abundance: -; CDR3aa: CASSWTGLNTEAFF; CDR3nt: TGTGCCAGCAGCTGGACAGGGCTGAACACTGAAGCTTTCTTT
v_gene: TRBV28; j_gene: TRBJ2-3; d_gene: TRBD2; abundance: -; CDR3aa: CASSPGGLAEFVSGTDTQYF; CDR3nt: TGTGCCAGCAGTCCTGGGGGACTAGCGGAATTTGTGAGTGGCACAGATACGCAGTATTTT
v_gene: TRBV30; j_gene: TRBJ2-1; d_gene: TRBD2; abundance: -; CDR3aa: CAWRGLAGYNEQFF; CDR3nt: TGTGCCTGGAGGGGACTAGCGGGTTACAATGAGCAGTTCTTC
v_gene: TRBV18; j_gene: TRBJ1-3; d_gene: -; abundance: -; CDR3aa: CASSTVTGSAGNTIYF; CDR3nt: TGTGCCAGCTCAACGGTGACAGGATCGGCTGGAAACACCATATATTTT
v_gene: TRBV30; j_gene: TRBJ1-5; d_gene: -; abundance: -; CDR3aa: CAWSQGNGNQPQHF; CDR3nt: TGTGCCTGGTCTCAGGGAAACGGCAATCAGCCCCAGCATTTT
v_gene: TRBV28; j_gene: TRBJ2-1; d_gene: TRBD2; abundance: -; CDR3aa: CASSPLAFSSYNEQFF; CDR3nt: TGTGCCAGCAGTCCACTAGCGTTCAGCTCCTACAATGAGCAGTTCTTC
v_gene: TRBV18; j_gene: TRBJ1-1; d_gene: -; abundance: -; CDR3aa: CASSPPPGGNTEAFF; CDR3nt: TGTGCCAGCTCACCACCCCCCGGGGGGAACACTGAAGCTTTCTTT
v_gene: TRBV6-5; j_gene: TRBJ1-2; d_gene: TRBD1; abundance: -; CDR3aa: CASSYSVTGLYGYTF; CDR3nt: TGTGCCAGCAGTTACTCGGTGACAGGGCTATATGGCTACACCTTC
v_gene: TRBV10-3; j_gene: TRBJ2-3; d_gene: TRBD2; abundance: -; CDR3aa: CAIGTSGENTDTQYF; CDR3nt: TGTGCCATCGGGACTAGCGGAGAGAACACAGATACGCAGTATTTT
v_gene: TRBV6-5; j_gene: TRBJ1-1; d_gene: -; abundance: -; CDR3aa: CASRTGPNTEAFF; CDR3nt: TGTGCCAGCAGAACGGGGCCGAACACTGAAGCTTTCTTT
v_gene: TRBV27; j_gene: TRBJ1-1; d_gene: -; abundance: once; CDR3aa: CASSLVGGAEAFF; CDR3nt: TGTGCCAGCAGTTTGGTTGGGGGGGCCGAAGCTTTCTTT
v_gene: TRBV19; j_gene: TRBJ1-5; d_gene: TRBD1; abundance: -; CDR3aa: CASSETGYNQPQHF; CDR3nt: TGTGCCAGTTCCGAGACAGGGTACAATCAGCCCCAGCATTTT
v_gene: TRBV29-1; j_gene: TRBJ2-1; d_gene: -; abundance: -; CDR3aa: CSVVGGMGHTEQFF; CDR3nt: TGCAGCGTTGTGGGGGGAATGGGTCACACGGAGCAGTTCTTC